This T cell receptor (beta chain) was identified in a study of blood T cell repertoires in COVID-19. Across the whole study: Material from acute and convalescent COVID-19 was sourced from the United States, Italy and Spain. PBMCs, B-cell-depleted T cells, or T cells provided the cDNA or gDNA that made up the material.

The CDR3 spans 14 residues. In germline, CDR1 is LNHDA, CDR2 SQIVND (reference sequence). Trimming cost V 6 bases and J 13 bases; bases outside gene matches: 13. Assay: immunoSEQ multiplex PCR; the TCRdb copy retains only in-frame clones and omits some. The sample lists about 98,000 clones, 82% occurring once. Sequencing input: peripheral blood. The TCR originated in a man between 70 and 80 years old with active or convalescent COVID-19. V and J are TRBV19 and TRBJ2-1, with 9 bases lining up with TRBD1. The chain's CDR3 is CASRGRDRDIRQFF. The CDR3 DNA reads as TGTGCCAGTAGAGGTCGGGACAGGGATATTCGTCAGTTCTTC.